This record covers a single T cell receptor beta chain. What it binds is not known. The record originates from a study of beta chain features in type 1 diabetes. Germline V gives CDR1 MNHEY, CDR2 SMNVEV (reference sequence). The CDR3 sequence is 13 residues long. V lost 8 bases to trimming and J lost 0 bases, with 5 bases between them. The study's findings and limits: Whether TCRB rearrangement is influenced by HLA type went unresolved here.

All of the isolated RNA was reverse transcribed, so expressed TCRB transcripts were sequenced. The repertoire was sequenced with immunoSEQ multiplex PCR; TCRdb's copy has only in-frame clones and lacks some. The sample holds hundreds of thousands of clones; around 28% are singletons and the top ten take 0.05% to 0.065%. V usage is TRBV27 and J usage is TRBJ2-6, with unresolved D. This clonotype was sampled from a man younger than 35 in good health. Sequencing was performed on naive CD4+ T cells from blood. CDR3 bases: TGTGCCAGCGGTCACTCTGGGGCCAACGTCCTGACTTTC. Its protein product is CASGHSGANVLTF.